Listed below are T cell receptor beta chains from one sample, sequenced in a study of graft-versus-host responses after intestinal transplantation. Some clones are missing from TCRdb's copy, which holds only in-frame ones; the method was immunoSEQ multiplex PCR. This sample yields around 25,000 clones, of which roughly 87% are seen a single time; 0.65% to 0.75% belongs to the top ten. These receptors' targets are unknown. The specimen was unstimulated CD4+ T cells sorted from spleen or lymph node cells, collected before intestinal transplant. These receptors originate from a human donor who received an intestinal transplant. The CDR3 runs from the conserved cysteine through the conserved F or W. A D gene is named only where the DNA matches it firmly. Some rows have no size entry. The others give once, few or many, or a class for an expanded clone.

V	D	J	size	length	CDR3	DNA
TRBV18	TRBD1	TRBJ2-1	.	13	CASSPGQGVEQFF	TGTGCCAGCTCACCGGGACAGGGAGTTGAGCAGTTCTTC
TRBV7-2	TRBD1	TRBJ1-2	.	16	CASSFGRQGTDYGYTF	TGTGCCAGCAGCTTCGGACGACAGGGAACTGACTATGGCTACACCTTC
TRBV4-1	.	TRBJ1-1	few	14	CASSHPGMGTEAFF	TGCGCCAGCAGCCACCCAGGGATGGGGACTGAAGCTTTCTTT
TRBV20-1	TRBD2	TRBJ2-1	.	11	CSASGGGEQFF	TGCAGTGCTAGCGGCGGGGGAGAGCAGTTCTTC
TRBV5-1	.	TRBJ1-3	.	13	CAFKGLLGNTIYF	TGCGCCTTTAAGGGACTTCTCGGAAACACCATATATTTT
TRBV7-8	.	TRBJ1-3	.	17	CASSPNRPPHSGNTIYF	TGTGCCAGCAGCCCCAATAGACCCCCACACTCTGGAAACACCATATATTTT
TRBV10-3	.	TRBJ2-7	.	11	CAISGIYEQYF	TGTGCCATCAGTGGGATCTACGAGCAGTACTTC
TRBV28	.	TRBJ2-7	.	15	CASSLEGARGYEQYF	TGTGCCAGCAGTTTAGAGGGGGCGCGGGGTTACGAGCAGTACTTC
TRBV6-1	TRBD1	TRBJ1-6	few	16	CASSALPGQGNSPLHF	TGTGCCAGCAGTGCCCTGCCGGGACAGGGTAATTCACCCCTCCACTTT
TRBV6-6	.	TRBJ2-7	.	11	CASRAYYEQYF	TGTGCCAGCAGGGCGTACTACGAGCAGTACTTC
TRBV5-1	.	TRBJ1-1	.	13	CASSLDMNTEAFF	TGCGCCAGCAGCTTGGACATGAACACTGAAGCTTTCTTT
TRBV30	TRBD2	TRBJ2-1	.	16	CAWRLRGAGGPGEQFF	TGTGCCTGGAGACTCCGGGGGGCGGGAGGGCCGGGCGAGCAGTTCTTC
TRBV11-1	.	TRBJ1-2	.	13	CASSLGGASGYTF	TGTGCCAGCAGCTTAGGGGGCGCCTCTGGCTACACCTTC
TRBV15	.	TRBJ1-1	.	12	CATSSAGTEAFF	TGTGCCACCAGCAGCGCCGGGACTGAAGCTTTCTTT
TRBV6-5	TRBD2	TRBJ2-7	few	14	CASSYGAGRGEQYF	TGTGCCAGCAGTTACGGAGCAGGGAGGGGCGAGCAGTACTTC
TRBV7-6	TRBD1	TRBJ1-4	once	13	CASSNRDREKLFF	TGTGCCAGCAGCAATCGGGACAGGGAAAAACTGTTTTTT
TRBV5-1	.	TRBJ2-2	.	12	CASSLNTGGLFF	TGCGCCAGCAGCTTGAACACCGGGGGGCTGTTTTTT
TRBV27	TRBD2	TRBJ2-7	once	15	CASSLERGKNYEQYF	TGTGCCAGCAGTTTGGAGCGGGGGAAAAACTACGAGCAGTACTTC
TRBV12-5	.	TRBJ2-2	.	14	CASGLRRVGRELFF	TGTGCTAGTGGTTTGCGGAGGGTGGGCAGGGAGCTGTTTTTT
TRBV6-1	.	TRBJ2-3	.	14	CASSEAGNTDTQYF	TGTGCCAGCAGTGAGGCAGGCAACACAGATACGCAGTATTTT
TRBV9	TRBD1	TRBJ1-6	once	14	CASSVLTGVTPLHF	TGTGCCAGCAGCGTATTGACAGGGGTTACACCCCTCCACTTT
TRBV19	.	TRBJ1-5	once	17	CASRPGQRFSLSQPQHF	TGTGCCAGTAGACCAGGACAGAGATTTTCGCTGAGTCAGCCCCAGCATTTT
TRBV6-5	.	TRBJ2-5	.	15	CASSYSRIVKETQYF	TGTGCCAGCAGTTACTCGAGGATAGTAAAAGAGACCCAGTACTTC
TRBV7-7	.	TRBJ2-5	.	13	CASSSQDRETQYF	TGTGCCAGCAGCTCCCAGGACCGGGAGACCCAGTACTTC
TRBV2	.	TRBJ2-3	.	13	CASGGGVIDTQYF	TGTGCCAGCGGGGGCGGGGTGATAGATACGCAGTATTTT
TRBV29-1	.	TRBJ1-1	once	16	CSVDGDRLVLNTEAFF	TGCAGCGTTGATGGGGACCGTTTGGTATTGAACACTGAAGCTTTCTTT
TRBV6-6	.	TRBJ1-1	.	14	CASSRTEMNTEAFF	TGTGCCAGCAGTCGGACTGAGATGAACACTGAAGCTTTCTTT
TRBV14	.	TRBJ2-2	.	15	CASSQRTRGIGELFF	TGTGCCAGCAGCCAAAGGACTAGGGGGATCGGGGAGCTGTTTTTT
TRBV19	.	TRBJ1-5	.	14	CASTTQSSNQPQHF	TGTGCCAGTACCACGCAGAGTAGCAATCAGCCCCAGCATTTT
TRBV27	TRBD1	TRBJ2-7	.	22	CASSPGTGGNGEVAQNRYEQYF	TGTGCCAGCAGCCCTGGAACAGGGGGAAATGGTGAGGTAGCACAGAACAGGTACGAGCAGTACTTC
TRBV6-7	.	TRBJ2-6	.	17	CASSNTQRQSRANVLTF	TGTGCCAGCAGTAATACTCAGCGTCAAAGTCGGGCCAACGTCCTGACTTTC
TRBV28	.	TRBJ2-5	.	15	CASSWAEGFQETQYF	TGTGCCAGCAGTTGGGCAGAGGGTTTTCAAGAGACCCAGTACTTC
TRBV19	.	TRBJ2-7	.	13	CASSSLRGYEQYF	TGTGCCAGTAGTAGCCTAAGGGGTTACGAGCAGTACTTC
TRBV11-3	TRBD2	TRBJ2-1	.	16	CASSLFSGGTYNEQFF	TGTGCCAGCAGCTTATTTAGCGGGGGGACCTACAATGAGCAGTTCTTC
TRBV28	TRBD1	TRBJ2-7	.	16	CASSLYFGQGDYEQYF	TGTGCCAGCAGTTTATACTTCGGACAGGGAGACTACGAGCAGTACTTC
TRBV30	.	TRBJ1-3	.	12	CAHTASGNTIYF	TGTGCCCATACAGCTTCTGGAAACACCATATATTTT
TRBV28	TRBD1	TRBJ2-7	few	15	CASSLFRQGAWEQYF	TGTGCCAGCAGTTTATTTAGACAGGGGGCATGGGAGCAGTACTTC
TRBV5-1	TRBD1	TRBJ2-3	.	18	CASSILPAGQGSTDTQYF	TGCGCCAGCAGCATACTCCCCGCGGGACAGGGGTCCACAGATACGCAGTATTTT
TRBV19	TRBD1	TRBJ1-5	.	16	CASSMGPGGSNQPQHF	TGTGCCAGTAGTATGGGACCAGGGGGGAGCAATCAGCCCCAGCATTTT
TRBV7-2	TRBD2	TRBJ2-1	.	16	CASSALAGGLGNEQFF	TGTGCCAGCAGCGCCTTAGCGGGGGGGCTGGGTAATGAGCAGTTCTTC
TRBV10-1	.	TRBJ1-1	.	14	CASSKSRRETEAFF	TGCGCCAGCAGTAAGAGTCGGAGGGAAACTGAAGCTTTCTTT
TRBV7-9	TRBD1	TRBJ1-2	.	15	CASSYSGTGGYGYTF	TGTGCCAGCAGCTACTCCGGGACAGGGGGGTATGGCTACACCTTC
TRBV19	TRBD1	TRBJ1-2	once	16	CASTPYHGQGPYGYTF	TGTGCCAGTACTCCATACCACGGACAGGGCCCCTATGGCTACACCTTC
TRBV13	TRBD2	TRBJ2-7	.	16	CASSLRLAGGTYEQYF	TGTGCCAGCAGCTTAAGGCTAGCGGGGGGAACCTACGAGCAGTACTTC
TRBV5-4	.	TRBJ1-1	.	11	CASSMNTEAFF	TGTGCCAGCAGCATGAACACTGAAGCTTTCTTT
TRBV6-5	.	TRBJ2-5	.	14	CASSEWGPQETQYF	TGTGCCAGCAGCGAATGGGGTCCTCAAGAGACCCAGTACTTC
TRBV2	TRBD2	TRBJ2-7	.	15	CASSERASGAYEQYF	TGTGCCAGCAGTGAAAGGGCTAGCGGGGCCTACGAGCAGTACTTC
TRBV6-1	.	TRBJ2-3	.	15	CASRSMWSATDTQYF	TGTGCCAGCAGGTCGATGTGGTCGGCAACAGATACGCAGTATTTT
TRBV27	.	TRBJ2-3	.	14	CASSLGLGTDTQYF	TGTGCCAGCAGTTTGGGATTAGGTACAGATACGCAGTATTTT
TRBV6-5	.	TRBJ2-7	.	11	CASGRGYEQYF	TGTGCCAGTGGCAGGGGTTACGAGCAGTACTTC
TRBV28	.	TRBJ1-1	.	14	CASSLPAMNTEAFF	TGTGCCAGCAGTTTACCAGCAATGAACACTGAAGCTTTCTTT
TRBV19	.	TRBJ2-7	.	14	CASSLEAGNYEQYF	TGTGCCAGTAGCTTAGAGGCGGGGAACTACGAGCAGTACTTC
TRBV11-2	TRBD2	TRBJ2-3	.	17	CASSRRTSVIGGDTQYF	TGTGCCAGCAGTAGAAGGACTAGCGTTATAGGTGGGGATACGCAGTATTTT
TRBV18	.	TRBJ2-7	.	15	CASSPTRVSSYEQYF	TGTGCCAGCTCACCTACCAGGGTGAGCTCCTACGAGCAGTACTTC
TRBV29-1	.	TRBJ2-6	.	14	CSVESDRRANVLTF	TGCAGCGTTGAATCGGATAGGAGGGCCAACGTCCTGACTTTC
TRBV7-9	TRBD2	TRBJ2-3	.	17	CASSLGLAGGFTDTQYF	TGTGCCAGCAGCCTCGGACTAGCGGGAGGTTTTACAGATACGCAGTATTTT
TRBV19	TRBD1	TRBJ2-4	few	16	CASTLSGTGGKNIQYF	TGTGCCAGTACCCTATCCGGGACAGGGGGCAAAAACATTCAGTACTTC